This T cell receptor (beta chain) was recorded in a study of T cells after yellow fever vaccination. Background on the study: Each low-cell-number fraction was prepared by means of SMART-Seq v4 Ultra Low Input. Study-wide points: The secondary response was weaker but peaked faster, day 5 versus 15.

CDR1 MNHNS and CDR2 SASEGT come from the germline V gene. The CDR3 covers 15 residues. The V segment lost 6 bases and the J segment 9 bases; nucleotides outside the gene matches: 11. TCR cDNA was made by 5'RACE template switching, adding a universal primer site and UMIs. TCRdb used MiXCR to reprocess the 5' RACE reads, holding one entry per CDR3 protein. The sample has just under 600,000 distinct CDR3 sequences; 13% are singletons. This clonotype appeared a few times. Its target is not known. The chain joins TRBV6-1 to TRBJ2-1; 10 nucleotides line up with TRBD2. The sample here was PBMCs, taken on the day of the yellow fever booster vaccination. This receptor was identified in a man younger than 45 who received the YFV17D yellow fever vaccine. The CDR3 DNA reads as TGTGCCAGCAGCCGGTTAGCGGGAGGACTAGGTGAGCAGTTCTTC. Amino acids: CASSRLAGGLGEQFF.